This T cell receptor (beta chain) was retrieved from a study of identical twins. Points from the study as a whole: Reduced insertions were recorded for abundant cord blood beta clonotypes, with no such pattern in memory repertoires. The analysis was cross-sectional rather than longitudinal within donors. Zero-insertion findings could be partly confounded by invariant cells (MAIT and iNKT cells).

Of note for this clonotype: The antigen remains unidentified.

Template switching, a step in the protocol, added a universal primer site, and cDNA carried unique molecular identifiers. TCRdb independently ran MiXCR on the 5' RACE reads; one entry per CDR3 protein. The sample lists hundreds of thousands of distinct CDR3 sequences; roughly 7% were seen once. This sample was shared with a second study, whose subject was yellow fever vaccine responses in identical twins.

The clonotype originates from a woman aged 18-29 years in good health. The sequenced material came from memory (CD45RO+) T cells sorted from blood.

The CDR3 protein is CASSFTSGREGTQYF. Here the CDR3 DNA reads TGTGCCAGCAGCTTTACCTCCGGGAGGGAAGGTACGCAGTATTTT. V and J are TRBV5-5 and TRBJ2-3; the match to TRBD2 covers 8 bases. The germline V gene encodes CDR1 SGHKS and CDR2 YYEKEE (reference sequence). V dropped 2 bases and J dropped 8; count of bases not matched to a gene: 10. The CDR3 loop spans 15 amino acids.